Only a few counts were recorded for the clone carrying this T cell receptor beta chain. What it binds is not known. This entry belongs to a study of beta chain features in type 1 diabetes. Overall study results and limits: Shorter TCRB CDR3s, moderately but significantly so, marked every one of the four CD4+ subsets in Type 1 diabetes patients. Any PCR bias toward short templates would affect both groups alike.

What was sequenced were expressed TCRB transcripts, since all of the isolated RNA had been reverse transcribed. Sequenced by immunoSEQ multiplex PCR; TCRdb stores in-frame clones only, minus some. Here the sample spans approximately 260,000 clones, roughly 22% being singletons. The sample was naive CD4+ T cells from blood. The sequence was collected from a woman in her 40s with type 1 diabetes.

CDR3 residues: CASSLELGAGYSYEQYF. Here the CDR3 DNA reads TGTGCCAGCAGCTTAGAACTCGGGGCGGGGTACAGCTACGAGCAGTACTTC. This sequence joins TRBV7-2 and TRBJ2-7; D may be TRBD2 (6 bases). The germline V and J ends were trimmed by 1 base and 3 bases, with 19 bases remaining between them. The CDR3 runs to 17 residues. CDR1 is SGHTA, CDR2 FQGNSA, per germline.